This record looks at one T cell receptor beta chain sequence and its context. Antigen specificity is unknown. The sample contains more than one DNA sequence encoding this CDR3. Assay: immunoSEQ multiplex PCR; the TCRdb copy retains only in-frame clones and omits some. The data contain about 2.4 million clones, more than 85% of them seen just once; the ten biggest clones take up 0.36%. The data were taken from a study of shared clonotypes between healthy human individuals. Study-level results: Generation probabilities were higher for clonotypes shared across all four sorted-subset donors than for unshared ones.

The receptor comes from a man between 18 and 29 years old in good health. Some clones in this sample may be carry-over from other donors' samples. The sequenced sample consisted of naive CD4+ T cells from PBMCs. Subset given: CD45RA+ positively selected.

The CDR3 region has the DNA TGTGCCAGCAGTCTAGAGGGATACGGCTACACCTTC. It encodes CASSLEGYGYTF. The genes are TRBV28 and TRBJ1-2, with unresolved D. V shed 5 bases and J shed 8 bases, with 12 bases lying between them. The CDR3 length is 12 residues. CDR1 is MDHEN, CDR2 SYDVKM, per germline.